The next 26 T cell receptor beta chains were all read from a single sample in a study of technical replicates of blood from a handful of donors. Using immunoSEQ multiplex PCR, the repertoire was profiled, and TCRdb retains in-frame clones only, with some absent. The repertoire has about 79,000 clones, more than 85% of them found once; the top ten carry about 0.35%. What was sequenced was T cells isolated from PBMCs. The receptors originated from a human donor in good health. Some clones in this sample may be carry-over from other donors' samples.

The chain links TRBV5-1 to TRBJ1-1; TRBD1 aligns across 7 bases. The CDR3 sequence is 14 residues long. Per germline, CDR1 SGHRS and CDR2 YFSETQ. With V trimmed by 2 bases and J by 5 bases, 6 bases remained unmatched. CDR3 in DNA: TGCGCCAGCAGCTTCAAAACCAGGGGGACTGAAGCTTTCTTT. As protein: CASSFKTRGTEAFF.

This clone was picked up one time. This rearrangement joins TRBV18 to TRBJ2-5, with D possibly being TRBD2 (6 bases). The CDR3 sequence is 13 residues long. Germline V gives CDR1 KGHSH, CDR2 LQKENI. The V gene lost 3 bases and the J gene lost 3 bases, with 8 bases spanning the gap. The CDR3, as DNA: TGTGCCAGCTCACCCGGACTAAAAGAGACCCAGTACTTC. It is translated as CASSPGLKETQYF.

The rearrangement links TRBV4-3 to TRBJ1-1; 7 bases agree with TRBD1. This CDR3 has 16 amino acids. Germline V lookup: CDR1 LGHNA, CDR2 YSLEER. J lost 2 bases, V lost 0 bases, and 6 bases had no gene match. In nucleotides, the CDR3 is TGCGCCAGCAGCCAAGATTGGGGGACAGTAAACACTGAAGCTTTCTTT. Amino acid sequence: CASSQDWGTVNTEAFF.

CDR3 amino acids: CASSVATGGLDNEQFF. CDR3 nucleotides: TGTGCCAGCAGCGTAGCTACTGGAGGGTTGGACAATGAGCAGTTCTTC. The V and J genes are TRBV9 and TRBJ2-1; possible D gene TRBD2, 6 bases. Germline values: CDR1 SGDLS, CDR2 YYNGEE. The CDR3 has 16 residues. Trimming removed 0 bases at V and 5 bases at J, with 15 bases between. The complete variable domain, with remaining parts taken from reference TRBV9 and TRBJ2-1, reads DSGVTQTPKHLITATGQRVTLRCSPRSGDLSVYWYQQSLDQGLQFLIQYYNGEERAKGNILERFSAQQFPDLHSELNLSSLELGDSALYFCASSVATGGLDNEQFFGPGTRLTVL.

The rearrangement uses TRBV9 and TRBJ2-3; perhaps TRBD2 as D (5 bases). Germline loops: CDR1 SGDLS, CDR2 YYNGEE. This CDR3 has 12 amino acids. The germline V and J ends were trimmed by 7 bases and 3 bases, with 9 bases remaining between them. CDR3 protein: CASGLGTDTQYF. In DNA, the CDR3 is TGTGCCAGCGGACTTGGAACAGATACGCAGTATTTT.

This clone was observed once. This sequence joins TRBV4-1 and TRBJ2-1, with 7 nucleotides matching TRBD1. Germline CDR1 reads MGHRA; CDR2 reads YSYEKL. The CDR3 is 15 residues long. The ends lost 4 bases at V and 3 bases at J; junction bases unmatched: 6. CDR3 in amino acids: CASSRPGTDYNEQFF. CDR3 nucleotides: TGCGCCAGCAGCCGACCCGGGACAGACTACAATGAGCAGTTCTTC.

V gene TRBV11-2 combines with J gene TRBJ2-4; D perhaps matches TRBD2 (6 bases). This CDR3 comprises 12 residues. V was shortened by 1 base and J by 10 bases, with 8 bases between the two germline ends. From germline, CDR1 is SGHAT and CDR2 FQNNGV. DNA of the CDR3: TGTGCCAGCAGCTTAGGCGCGGGAATTCAGTACTTC. Translating gives CASSLGAGIQYF. The full variable domain, rest sourced from reference TRBV11-2 and TRBJ2-4, is EAGVAQSPRYKIIEKRQSVAFWCNPISGHATLYWYQQILGQGPKLLIQFQNNGVVDDSQLPKDRFSAERLKGVDSTLKIQPAKLEDSAVYLCASSLGAGIQYFGAGTRLSVL.

The V call is TRBV5-7, the J call TRBJ1-5; a possible D gene is TRBD1 (6 bases). TRBV5-7 is annotated as an ORF whose role is uncertain. Trimming removed 2 bases at V and 3 bases at J, with 9 bases between. The CDR3 spans 14 residues. The CDR3 sequence: CASSFTGYNQPQHF. The DNA for the CDR3 is TGTGCCAGCAGCTTTACAGGGTACAATCAGCCCCAGCATTTT.

The chain combines TRBV7-9 with TRBJ2-7; TRBD2 is a possible D gene (5 bases). This CDR3 is 12 amino acids long. From germline, CDR1 is SEHNR and CDR2 FQNEAQ (reference sequence). V gave up 5 bases and J gave up 3 bases, with 8 bases separating them. The CDR3 here is CASSRGIYEQYF. The CDR3, as DNA: TGTGCCAGCAGCCGAGGGATCTACGAGCAGTACTTC.

This rearrangement joins TRBV19 to TRBJ2-7; D might be TRBD1 (5 bases). Germline lookup yields CDR1 LNHDA and CDR2 SQIVND (reference sequence). V lost 6 bases and J lost 0, with 12 bases in between. The CDR3 contains 14 residues. The CDR3 sequence: CASRNTGTSYEQYF. Here the CDR3 DNA reads TGTGCCAGTAGGAATACAGGAACCTCCTACGAGCAGTACTTC.

This chain joins TRBV27 and TRBJ2-1, with 8 bases matching TRBD2. CDR3 size: 14 residues. J lost 6 bases, V lost 7 bases, and 8 bases had no gene match. Germline CDR1 MNHEY, CDR2 SMNVEV (reference sequence). CDR3 residues: CASTSGGPINEQFF. The DNA for the CDR3 is TGTGCCAGCACATCGGGAGGGCCTATCAATGAGCAGTTCTTC.

The chain is built from TRBV19 and TRBJ1-4, with TRBD1 matching 10 bases. J lost 6 bases, V lost 3 bases, and 4 bases had no gene match. This CDR3 is 15 amino acids long. Germline V lookup: CDR1 LNHDA, CDR2 SQIVND (reference sequence). The CDR3 sequence: CASSIGGTGDEKLFF. CDR3 nucleotides: TGTGCCAGTAGTATCGGAGGGACAGGGGATGAAAAACTGTTTTTT. The full variable domain, in which reference TRBV19 and TRBJ1-4 provide the parts outside the CDR3, is DGGITQSPKYLFRKEGQNVTLSCEQNLNHDAMYWYRQDPGQGLRLIYYSQIVNDFQKGDIAEGYSVSREKKESFPLTVTSAQKNPTAFYLCASSIGGTGDEKLFFGSGTQLSVL.

The chain combines TRBV7-2 with TRBJ2-5, with 8 bases identical to TRBD2. This CDR3 has 14 amino acids. Germline V CDR1 and CDR2: SGHTA, FQGNSA. J was trimmed by 4 bases and V by 4 bases; bases with no gene match: 5. The CDR3 nucleotides are TGTGCCAGCAGCTCACGGGGGGGGCGAGAGACCCAGTACTTC. It yields the protein CASSSRGGRETQYF.

For the CDR3, the DNA is TGTGCCAGCAGTTCCGGGACTAGCGGGAATTACGAGCAGTTCTTC. Translating gives CASSSGTSGNYEQFF. J is TRBJ2-1 and V is TRBV11-1, with TRBD2 identical over 13 bases. V shed 6 bases and J 10 bases; nucleotides not matched to a gene: 9. This CDR3 has 15 residues. From germline, CDR1 is SGHAT and CDR2 FQDESV (reference sequence).

V usage is TRBV6-5 and J usage is TRBJ2-7; D possibly corresponds to TRBD1 (6 bases). V was pared by 8 bases and J by 2 bases, with 13 bases between. The CDR3 is made up of 13 amino acids. CDR1 is MNHEY and CDR2 is SVGAGI in the germline V gene. CDR3 loop: CASQTPGAYEQYF. In DNA form, the CDR3 reads TGTGCCAGCCAAACCCCAGGGGCCTACGAGCAGTACTTC.

This chain uses TRBV6-1 with TRBJ1-2; TRBD1 might be the D (5 bases). Germline CDR1 reads MNHNS; CDR2 reads SASEGT. The CDR3 consists of 14 residues. Deletions cut 3 bases from V and 5 bases from J, with 13 bases between. This CDR3 reads CASSEQGYGYGYTF. The CDR3, as DNA: TGTGCCAGCAGTGAGCAGGGCTATGGGTATGGCTACACCTTC.

This chain joins TRBV30 and TRBJ2-7; TRBD1 might be the D (5 bases). Germline values: CDR1 GTSNPN, CDR2 SVGIG (reference sequence). V dropped 5 bases and J dropped 2 bases, with 19 bases sitting between them. The length of the CDR3 is 15 residues. As DNA, the CDR3 is TGTGCCTGGGCCCCAGGGCTTCTCTCCACCTACGAGCAGTACTTC. Residues: CAWAPGLLSTYEQYF.

In its sample, this clone was seen once. The chain links TRBV11-3 to TRBJ2-1; TRBD2 aligns across 8 bases. CDR3 length: 15 residues. Germline values: CDR1 SGHNT, CDR2 YENEEA. Trimming at V came to 3 bases and at J to 1 base, leaving 2 bases not matched to a gene. The CDR3 loop is CASSFTSGSYNEQFF. Here the CDR3 DNA reads TGTGCCAGCAGCTTTACTAGCGGTTCCTACAATGAGCAGTTCTTC.

The chain is built from TRBV6-5 and TRBJ2-7, with 10 positions matching TRBD2. J gave up 6 bases and V 2 bases, and 7 bases lay outside the gene matches. The CDR3 loop spans 15 amino acids. CDR1 and CDR2 (germline): MNHEY, SVGAGI. In DNA form, the CDR3 reads TGTGCCAGCAGTTACGGGTCTAGCGGGAGTCGCGAGCAGTACTTC. Translated, it gives CASSYGSSGSREQYF.

The rearrangement uses TRBV30 and TRBJ1-5; D not certain. The CDR3 is made up of 13 amino acids. V lost 2 bases to trimming and J lost 7 bases, with 12 bases between them. CDR1 GTSNPN and CDR2 SVGIG come from the germline V gene (reference sequence). In DNA form, the CDR3 reads TGTGCCTGGAGTACCGGGGTTGGACAGCCCCAGCATTTT. Translating it yields CAWSTGVGQPQHF.

This chain joins TRBV7-2 and TRBJ2-7, with D maybe TRBD1 (5 bases). Germline V gene lookup returns CDR1 SGHTA and CDR2 FQGNSA. Trimming took 3 bases from V and 3 from J, leaving 12 bases between them. The CDR3 covers 14 residues. The CDR3 loop is CASSLSRVNYEQYF. The CDR3 nucleotides read TGTGCCAGCAGCTTGAGCAGGGTGAACTACGAGCAGTACTTC.

This clone was observed a handful of times. The gene calls are TRBV6-5 and TRBJ1-1, with 7 bases matching TRBD1. CDR1 is MNHEY and CDR2 is SVGAGI in the germline V gene. The CDR3 runs 12 residues. Trimming cost V 6 bases and J 7 bases; bases outside gene matches: 5. Written as DNA, the CDR3 is TGTGCCAGCAGCCGGGACAGATTTGAAGCTTTCTTT. It yields the protein CASSRDRFEAFF.

V and J are TRBV9 and TRBJ2-1, with 8 nucleotides matching TRBD2. The CDR3 loop spans 16 amino acids. CDR1 is SGDLS, CDR2 YYNGEE, per germline. V gave up 4 bases and J gave up 4 bases; unmatched junction bases: 10. The CDR3 is CASSPIGSGNYNEQFF. The CDR3 nucleotides read TGTGCCAGCAGCCCAATAGGTAGCGGGAATTACAATGAGCAGTTCTTC.

This rearrangement joins TRBV5-4 to TRBJ2-2; TRBD1 matches 9 bases. CDR1 SGHNT and CDR2 YYREEE come from the germline V gene (reference sequence). Trimming at V came to 0 bases and at J to 4 bases, leaving 7 bases not matched to a gene. This CDR3 spans 17 amino acids. CDR3 in amino acids: CASSLAGTGLGTGELFF. The CDR3 DNA reads TGTGCCAGCAGCTTGGCCGGGACAGGGCTTGGCACCGGGGAGCTGTTTTTT.

The chain couples TRBV5-1 to TRBJ2-1; 7 bases are a match to TRBD2. V lost 0 bases, J lost 5 bases, and 5 bases stayed unmatched. The CDR3 has 15 residues. Germline V lookup: CDR1 SGHRS, CDR2 YFSETQ. The CDR3 loop reads CASSLGAGNHNEQFF. CDR3 bases: TGCGCCAGCAGCTTGGGAGCGGGAAATCACAATGAGCAGTTCTTC.

This chain joins TRBV6-1 and TRBJ1-2, with D perhaps TRBD1 (5 bases). The CDR3 covers 13 residues. The V end was cut by 6 bases, the J end by 0 bases, with 8 bases between. The germline V gene has CDR1 MNHNS and CDR2 SASEGT. CDR3 coding DNA: TGTGCCAGCAGGGACACTCCTAACTATGGCTACACCTTC. Protein: CASRDTPNYGYTF.